This T cell receptor (beta chain) derives from a study of regulatory T cells in long-lasting Graves disease. Whole-study findings and limits: The study found TRBV28, TRBJ1-2 and TRBJ2-5 favored in persistent disease.

There are 17 residues in the CDR3. Germline CDR1 is SGHDN and CDR2 is FVKESK. V was cut by 0 bases and J by 0 bases, with 12 bases left in between. Construction of TCR beta libraries relied on iRepertoire HTBI primers and on Arm-PCR targeting CDR3 regions. TCRdb fed the multiplex PCR reads into MiXCR, producing one record per CDR3 protein. The sample consists of around 400,000 distinct CDR3 sequences, approximately 10% of them appearing once. About this clonotype itself: Its target is not known.

Time point reported: newly diagnosed GD, antithyroid drugs for less than 3 months. RNA from PBMCs was the source of the TCR library. Patients came through an endocrinology department, and that department was in Xi'an, China. These data also formed part of another study, on T cells in Graves' hyperthyroidism and ophthalmopathy. That work states: Each patient was aged 18 to 65 and had newly diagnosed hyperthyroidism of under 2 months' duration. The model forecast ophthalmopathy, anticipating it by a median about 6.5 months before onset.

The sample consisted of peripheral blood mononuclear cells (PBMCs), taken at new diagnosis, from a patient treated with antithyroid drugs. The V and J genes are TRBV14 and TRBJ2-1; D is possibly TRBD1 (6 bases). This sequence was found in a woman between 18 and 29 years old with Graves disease. The CDR3 DNA reads as TGTGCCAGCAGCCAAGATTTGGACAGATTCTCCTACAATGAGCAGTTCTTC. This translates into CASSQDLDRFSYNEQFF.